This T cell receptor (beta chain) was sequenced for a study of early T cells in non-severe SARS-CoV-2 infection. One entry per CDR3 protein, called by TCRdb with MiXCR from the 5' RACE reads. The sample has roughly 81,000 distinct CDR3 sequences, roughly 5.7% seen once; the top ten hold 7.8%. In this sample, this clonotype turned up many times. From germline, CDR1 is MNHNY and CDR2 SVGAGI (reference sequence). The CDR3 covers 13 residues. V lost 6 bases and J lost 7, with 15 bases in between. The rearrangement links TRBV6-6 to TRBJ1-2; no definite D call. Material: whole blood. This receptor was obtained from an adult who was a healthcare worker with PCR-confirmed SARS-CoV-2 infection or an uninfected control (not recorded which). The CDR3: CASSGGRNSGYTF. CDR3 nucleotide sequence: TGTGCCAGCAGCGGTGGCAGGAATTCTGGCTACACCTTC.